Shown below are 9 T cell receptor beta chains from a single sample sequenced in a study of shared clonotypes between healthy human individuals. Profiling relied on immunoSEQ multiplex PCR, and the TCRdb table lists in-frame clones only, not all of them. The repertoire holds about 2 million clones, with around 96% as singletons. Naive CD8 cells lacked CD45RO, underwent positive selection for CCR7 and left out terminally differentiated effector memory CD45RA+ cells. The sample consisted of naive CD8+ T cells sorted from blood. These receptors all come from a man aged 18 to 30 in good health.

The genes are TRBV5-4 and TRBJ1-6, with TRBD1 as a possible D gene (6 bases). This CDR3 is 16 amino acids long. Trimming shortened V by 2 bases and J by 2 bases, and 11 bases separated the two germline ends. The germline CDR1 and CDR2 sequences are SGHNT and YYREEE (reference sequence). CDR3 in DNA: TGTGCCAGCAGCTTTGAGGCAGGGGCCTATAATTCACCCCTCCACTTT. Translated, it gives CASSFEAGAYNSPLHF.

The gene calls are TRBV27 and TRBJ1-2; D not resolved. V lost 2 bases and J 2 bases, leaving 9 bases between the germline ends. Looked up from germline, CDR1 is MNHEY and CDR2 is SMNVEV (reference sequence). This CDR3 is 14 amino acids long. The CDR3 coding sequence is TGTGCCAGCAGTTTAAACAGCGCGAACTATGGCTACACCTTC. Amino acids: CASSLNSANYGYTF.

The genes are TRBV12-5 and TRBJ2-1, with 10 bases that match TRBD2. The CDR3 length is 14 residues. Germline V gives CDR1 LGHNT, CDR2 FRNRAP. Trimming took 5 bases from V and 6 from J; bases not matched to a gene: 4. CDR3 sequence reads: CASGPGLATNEQFF. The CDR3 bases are TGTGCTAGTGGTCCGGGACTAGCGACCAATGAGCAGTTCTTC.

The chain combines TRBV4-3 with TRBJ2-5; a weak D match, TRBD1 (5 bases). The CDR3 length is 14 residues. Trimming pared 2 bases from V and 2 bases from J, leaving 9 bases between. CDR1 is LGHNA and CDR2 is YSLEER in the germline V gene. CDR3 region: CASSQFRQQETQYF. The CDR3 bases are TGCGCCAGCAGCCAATTTCGACAGCAAGAGACCCAGTACTTC.

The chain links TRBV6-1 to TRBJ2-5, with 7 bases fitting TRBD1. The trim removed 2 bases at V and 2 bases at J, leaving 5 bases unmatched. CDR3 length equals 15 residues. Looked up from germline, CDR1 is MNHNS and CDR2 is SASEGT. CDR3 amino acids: CASSEYPGQQETQYF. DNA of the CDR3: TGTGCCAGCAGTGAATACCCGGGACAGCAAGAGACCCAGTACTTC.

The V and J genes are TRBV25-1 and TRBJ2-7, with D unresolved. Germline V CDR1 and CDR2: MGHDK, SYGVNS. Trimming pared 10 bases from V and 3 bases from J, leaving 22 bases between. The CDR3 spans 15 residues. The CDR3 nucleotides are TGTGCCACCCAAAGTCGGGCAGGCCACTTCTACGAGCAGTACTTC. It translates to CATQSRAGHFYEQYF.

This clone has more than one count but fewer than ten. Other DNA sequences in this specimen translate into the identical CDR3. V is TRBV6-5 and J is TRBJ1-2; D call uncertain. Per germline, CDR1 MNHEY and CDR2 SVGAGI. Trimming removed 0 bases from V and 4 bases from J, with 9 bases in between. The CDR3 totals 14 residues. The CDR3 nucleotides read TGTGCCAGCAGTTACTCGGGTTCGTTCTATGGCTACACCTTC. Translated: CASSYSGSFYGYTF.

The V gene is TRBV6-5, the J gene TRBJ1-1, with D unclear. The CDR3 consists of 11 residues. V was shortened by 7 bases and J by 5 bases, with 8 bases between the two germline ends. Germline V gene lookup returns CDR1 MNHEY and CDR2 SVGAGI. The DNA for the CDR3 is TGTGCCAGCAATACGGGGACTGAAGCTTTCTTT. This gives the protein CASNTGTEAFF.

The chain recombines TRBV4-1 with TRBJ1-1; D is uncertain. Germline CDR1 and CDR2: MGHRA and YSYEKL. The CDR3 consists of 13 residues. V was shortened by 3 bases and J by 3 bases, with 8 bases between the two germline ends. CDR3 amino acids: CASSQVPYTEAFF. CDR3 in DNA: TGCGCCAGCAGCCAGGTACCATACACTGAAGCTTTCTTT.